A single sample is the source of the 30 T cell receptor beta chains below, sequenced in a study of human T cells and chemical hapten exposure. Time point described: patch test 3, about 24 weeks after DPC sensitization. The sample's treatment: therapeutic diphenylcyclopropenone sensitization with weekly scalp DPC. TCRdb re-called the RACE reads through MiXCR, storing one row per CDR3 protein. Counted here are about 64,000 distinct CDR3 sequences, more than 9.5% occurring once; the ten biggest clones make up approximately 2.2%. Sequenced material: whole blood, taken in connection with sensitization to the hapten diphenylcyclopropenone (DPC). These TCRs come from a woman between 25 and 40 years old with alopecia areata. Some clones in this sample may be carry-over from other donors' samples.

The V gene is TRBV28, the J gene TRBJ2-3, with TRBD2 identical over 12 bases. Per the germline V gene, CDR1 is MDHEN and CDR2 is SYDVKM. V lost 6 bases to trimming and J lost 3 bases; unmatched junction nucleotides: 10. The CDR3 has 17 amino acids. In nucleotides, the CDR3 is TGTGCCAGCAGCCTACACAGACTAGCGGGAGAAACAGATACGCAGTATTTT. It codes for CASSLHRLAGETDTQYF. Combining the CDR3 with reference TRBV28 and TRBJ2-3 gives the whole variable domain DVKVTQSSRYLVKRTGEKVFLECVQDMDHENMFWYRQDPGLGLRLIYFSYDVKMKEKGDIPEGYSVSREKKERFSLILESASTNQTSMYLCASSLHRLAGETDTQYFGPGTRLTVL.

This clonotype was seen more than once but under ten times. The chain employs TRBV19 and TRBJ1-3; perhaps TRBD1 as D (5 bases). Germline CDR1 LNHDA, CDR2 SQIVND (reference sequence). This CDR3 contains 15 residues. The germline V and J ends were trimmed by 8 bases and 0 bases, with 14 bases remaining between them. The CDR3 DNA reads as TGTGCCAGTTCCCGGACACAGAGCTCTGGAAACACCATATATTTT. It yields the protein CASSRTQSSGNTIYF.

Ten or more counts support this clonotype. The rearrangement joins TRBV7-2 to TRBJ1-1; D is ambiguous. Trimming took off 2 bases at V and 2 bases at J, with 3 bases between the two ends. The CDR3 covers 12 residues. Germline CDR1 SGHTA, CDR2 FQGNSA. CDR3 in amino acids: CASSLLNTEAFF. DNA of the CDR3: TGTGCCAGCAGCTTATTAAACACTGAAGCTTTCTTT. The full variable domain, in which reference TRBV7-2 and TRBJ1-1 provide the parts outside the CDR3, is GAGVSQSPSNKVTEKGKDVELRCDPISGHTALYWYRQSLGQGLEFLIYFQGNSAPDKSGLPSDRFSAERTGGSVSTLTIQRTQQEDSAVYLCASSLLNTEAFFGQGTRLTVV.

The chain uses TRBV30 and TRBJ1-1, with 9 positions matching TRBD1. The CDR3 consists of 14 residues. Trimming at V came to 3 bases and at J to 3 bases, leaving 5 bases not matched to a gene. Germline CDR1 and CDR2: GTSNPN and SVGIG (reference sequence). The DNA for the CDR3 is TGTGCCTGGAGGCTACAGGGGGCATACACTGAAGCTTTCTTT. Its protein is CAWRLQGAYTEAFF.

Ten or more counts support this clonotype. The chain links TRBV29-1 to TRBJ2-6; D remains ambiguous. V was cut by 4 bases and J by 2 bases, with 6 bases left in between. CDR3 length: 13 residues. In germline, CDR1 is SQVTM, CDR2 ANQGSEA. CDR3 coding DNA: TGCAGCGTTGGGCAGACTGGGGCCAACGTCCTGACTTTC. Its protein product is CSVGQTGANVLTF.

This clonotype turned up a few times. V is TRBV28 and J is TRBJ1-3, with TRBD1 as a possible D gene (5 bases). V gave up 2 bases and J gave up 2 bases, with 13 bases separating them. CDR1 and CDR2 from the germline V gene are MDHEN and SYDVKM. This CDR3 is built from 16 residues. The CDR3 region has the DNA TGTGCCAGCAGTTTAGATCGGGGCAGGACTGGAAACACCATATATTTT. This codes for CASSLDRGRTGNTIYF.

This clonotype was counted only a few times. V usage is TRBV9 and J usage is TRBJ1-2; TRBD1 agrees at 8 bases. This CDR3 comprises 15 residues. The V gene end was trimmed by 3 bases and the J gene end by 3 bases; junction bases not matched to a gene: 7. In germline, CDR1 is SGDLS, CDR2 YYNGEE. Here the CDR3 DNA reads TGTGCCAGCAGCGCCTCGGACAGGGCGGACTATGGCTACACCTTC. Amino acid sequence: CASSASDRADYGYTF.

The V and J genes are TRBV15 and TRBJ1-6, with a possible D match to TRBD1 (6 bases). Per the germline V gene, CDR1 is LNHNV and CDR2 is YYDKDF (reference sequence). This CDR3 region has 15 residues. Trimming took off 2 bases at V and 7 bases at J, with 12 bases between the two ends. The CDR3 DNA sequence: TGTGCCACCAGCAGACGTACAGGGAACAATTCACCCCTCCACTTT. This encodes CATSRRTGNNSPLHF.

This chain uses TRBV12-3 or TRBV12-4 with TRBJ1-4, with a weak D call TRBD1 (5 bases). Trimming removed 3 bases at V and 0 bases at J, with 11 bases between. CDR3 length: 16 residues. The CDR3 reads CASSLPSTATNEKLFF. CDR3 in DNA: TGTGCCAGCAGTTTGCCGTCGACAGCAACTAATGAAAAACTGTTTTTT.

This chain uses TRBV3-1 with TRBJ2-1; 9 nucleotides align to TRBD2. V was clipped by 1 base and J by 3 bases; unmatched bases: 10. From germline, CDR1 is LGHDT and CDR2 YNNKEL (reference sequence). The CDR3 is 18 residues long. The CDR3 coding sequence is TGTGCCAGCAGCCAAGCCTACAGACGACTAGCGGACTACAATGAGCAGTTCTTC. Amino acids: CASSQAYRRLADYNEQFF.

This clonotype was recorded at least ten times. The chain uses TRBV19 and TRBJ2-2; either TRBD1 or TRBD2 may fit D (6 bases each). This CDR3 is 15 amino acids long. V lost 3 bases to trimming and J lost 7 bases, with 15 bases between them. Per germline, CDR1 LNHDA and CDR2 SQIVND (reference sequence). Written as DNA, the CDR3 is TGTGCCAGTAGTATTTCCCGGGGGCAAATCGGGGAGCTGTTTTTT. Its translation is CASSISRGQIGELFF.

This clonotype has a count of ten or more. CDR3 in amino acids: CASSPTGTTTYEQYF. The CDR3 bases are TGTGCCAGCAGCCCGACAGGTACAACGACCTACGAGCAGTACTTC. The chain employs TRBV6-5 and TRBJ2-7, with D perhaps TRBD1 (6 bases). V was trimmed by 6 bases and J by 2 bases, leaving 17 bases between them. The CDR3 has 15 amino acids. Germline CDR1 is MNHEY and CDR2 is SVGAGI.

This clonotype was recorded a few times. V and J are TRBV6-2 or TRBV6-3 and TRBJ2-1; 9 bases map to TRBD2. The CDR3 runs 13 residues. Germline V gene sequence: CDR1 MNHEY, CDR2 SVGEGT. V gave up 6 bases and J gave up 5 bases; unmatched junction bases: 2. CDR3 sequence reads: CASRTSGNNEQFF. CDR3 DNA: TGTGCCAGCAGGACTAGCGGTAACAATGAGCAGTTCTTC.

This clonotype has just a few counts. V is TRBV28 and J is TRBJ2-7; possible D gene TRBD1, 5 bases. With 3 bases removed from V and 3 bases from J, the gap between germline ends came to 12 bases. Germline CDR1 is MDHEN and CDR2 is SYDVKM. This CDR3 comprises 14 residues. The chain's CDR3 is CASSFRPRVYEQYF. The DNA for the CDR3 is TGTGCCAGCAGTTTTCGCCCCAGGGTCTACGAGCAGTACTTC.

The CDR3 DNA is TGTGCAAGTCGCTTAGGCGGCTGGGGGAATCAGCCCCAGCATTTT. This encodes CASRLGGWGNQPQHF. The gene calls are TRBV12-2 and TRBJ1-5; TRBD1 reflects the table's D call only, with no check against the DNA. TRBV12-2 represents a pseudogene. This CDR3 spans 15 amino acids.

V usage is TRBV5-1 and J usage is TRBJ2-3; 9 bases agree with TRBD1. Germline V gene sequence: CDR1 SGHRS, CDR2 YFSETQ. The CDR3 length is 15 residues. Unmatched junction bases numbered 7, after V lost 4 bases and J lost 4 bases. CDR3 sequence: CASSPGQGRADTQYF. In DNA, the CDR3 is TGCGCCAGCAGCCCAGGACAGGGGAGGGCAGATACGCAGTATTTT.

This clonotype occurred a few times. V usage is TRBV28 and J usage is TRBJ2-1; no clear D gene. Deletions cut 1 base from V and 8 bases from J, with 6 bases between. The CDR3 runs 12 residues. Germline assignment: CDR1 MDHEN and CDR2 SYDVKM. The CDR3 DNA reads TGTGCCAGCAGTTTATCGACGGATGAGCAGTTCTTC. Translating gives CASSLSTDEQFF.

This clonotype has ten or more counts. J is TRBJ2-5 and V is TRBV6-5, with D tentatively TRBD2 (5 bases). Germline loops: CDR1 MNHEY, CDR2 SVGAGI. The CDR3 is 14 residues long. Trimming removed 2 bases at V and 3 bases at J, with 10 bases between. In nucleotides, the CDR3 is TGTGCCAGCAGTTACCCATGGCGGGAAGAGACCCAGTACTTC. The encoded protein is CASSYPWREETQYF.

A few counts support this clonotype. The chain has TRBV11-3 and TRBJ2-3, with 8 positions matching TRBD1. Germline CDR1 SGHNT, CDR2 YENEEA. The CDR3 covers 14 residues. J was trimmed by 4 bases and V by 5 bases; bases with no gene match: 5. The CDR3 loop reads CASSPGTGSDTQYF. CDR3 nucleotide sequence: TGTGCCAGCAGCCCTGGGACAGGCTCAGATACGCAGTATTTT.

The chain couples TRBV7-8 to TRBJ1-4; possibly TRBD1 for D (6 bases). Deletions cut 3 bases from V and 8 bases from J, with 19 bases between. Germline CDR1 SGHVS, CDR2 FQNEAQ. CDR3 length: 16 residues. CDR3 sequence (DNA): TGTGCCAGCAGCTTTAGGGGGACATCCTTTGGAGAAAAACTGTTTTTT. Protein product: CASSFRGTSFGEKLFF.

This clonotype was seen at least ten times. The chain couples TRBV6-1 to TRBJ2-7; no firm D call. The CDR3 runs to 10 residues. V lost 6 bases to trimming and J lost 3 bases, with 3 bases between them. Per germline, CDR1 MNHNS and CDR2 SASEGT. This CDR3 is CASRNYEQYF. In nucleotides, the CDR3 is TGTGCCAGCAGAAACTACGAGCAGTACTTC.

This clonotype was seen repeatedly, ten times or more. The chain employs TRBV3-1 and TRBJ2-7; 9 bases agree with TRBD1. Germline values: CDR1 LGHDT, CDR2 YNNKEL (reference sequence). The V and J ends lost 4 bases and 5 bases, in that order; junction bases with no gene match: 15. The CDR3 extends over 17 amino acids. The CDR3 DNA reads TGTGCCAGCAGCCCCAAATCCCTGGGACAGGGCCCCGACGAGCAGTACTTC. Translated, it gives CASSPKSLGQGPDEQYF.

The rearrangement uses TRBV20-1 and TRBJ2-1; D gene uncertain. The V end was cut by 3 bases, the J end by 7 bases, with 7 bases between. CDR1 is DFQATT, CDR2 SNEGSKA, per germline (reference sequence). This CDR3 contains 11 residues. The CDR3, as DNA: TGCAGTGCTAGCCCTTTGAATGAGCAGTTCTTC. Its protein product is CSASPLNEQFF.

This clonotype has more than one count but fewer than ten. V gene TRBV7-6 combines with J gene TRBJ2-5, with D perhaps matching TRBD2 (5 bases). Trimming shortened V by 2 bases and J by 5 bases, and 12 bases separated the two germline ends. The CDR3 is 14 amino acids. From germline, CDR1 is SGHVS and CDR2 FNYEAQ. The DNA of the CDR3 is TGTGCCAGCAGCTTACTAGCAACCCACGAGACCCAGTACTTC. Translation gives CASSLLATHETQYF. Full variable domain (rest looked up from reference TRBV7-6 and TRBJ2-5): GAGVSQSPRYKVTKRGQDVALRCDPISGHVSLYWYRQALGQGPEFLTYFNYEAQQDKSGLPNDRFSAERPEGSISTLTIQRTEQRDSAMYRCASSLLATHETQYFGPGTRLLVL.

In its sample, this clonotype was seen a few times. CDR3: CASSSIGGGGAEQFF. CDR3 in DNA: TGTGCCAGCAGTTCCATAGGGGGAGGGGGTGCTGAGCAGTTCTTC. The chain is built from TRBV12-3 or TRBV12-4 and TRBJ2-1; maybe TRBD2 (7 bases). Trimming removed 4 bases at V and 9 bases at J, with 19 bases between. The CDR3 has 15 amino acids.

There are a few counts of this clonotype. The chain uses TRBV29-1 and TRBJ2-7, with 8 bases matching TRBD1. Trimming removed 4 bases from V and 2 bases from J; junction bases left unmatched: 7. The CDR3 loop spans 14 amino acids. Germline CDR1 reads SQVTM; CDR2 reads ANQGSEA. The CDR3 nucleotides read TGCAGCGTTGTCGGGACAGGTGAGGCCTACGAGCAGTACTTC. Protein: CSVVGTGEAYEQYF.

In its sample, this clonotype was seen many times. The rearrangement links TRBV28 to TRBJ2-7, with 7 bases identical to TRBD1. Trimming cost V 2 bases and J 2 bases; bases outside gene matches: 3. The germline CDR1 and CDR2 sequences are MDHEN and SYDVKM. This CDR3 is built from 14 residues. CDR3 nucleotide sequence: TGTGCCAGCAGTTTAGCGGACAGGCCCTACGAGCAGTACTTC. It specifies CASSLADRPYEQYF.

The genes are TRBV6-6 and TRBJ2-3; 10 positions match TRBD2. CDR1 and CDR2 from the germline V gene are MNHNY and SVGAGI (reference sequence). Unmatched junction bases numbered 8, after V lost 6 bases and J lost 5 bases. This CDR3 contains 15 residues. CDR3 in DNA: TGTGCCAGCAGAGACCGGACTAGCGGATTAGATACGCAGTATTTT. The encoded protein is CASRDRTSGLDTQYF.

Note on this clonotype: Just one base apart from a much larger clone, this may be a read error. The chain carries TRBV7-9 and TRBJ2-2; D ambiguous. V was trimmed by 3 bases and J by 9 bases, leaving 8 bases between them. The germline V gene encodes CDR1 SEHNR and CDR2 FQNEAQ (reference sequence). The CDR3 has 12 residues. CDR3 sequence (DNA): TGTGCCAGCAGCTTGGAGTCCAGGGAGCTGTTTTTT. Protein: CASSLESRELFF.

The DNA for the CDR3 is TGCGCCAGCAGGAGGGACGGAGCTAACTATGGCTACACCTTC. Translation: CASRRDGANYGYTF. The V and J genes are TRBV5-1 and TRBJ1-2; possibly TRBD1 for D (5 bases). With 5 bases removed from V and 0 bases from J, the gap between germline ends came to 11 bases. Looked up from germline, CDR1 is SGHRS and CDR2 is YFSETQ. The CDR3 runs to 14 residues.